This passage covers 24 T cell receptor beta chains from one sample sequenced in a study of blood T cells in healthy people across ages. Primed by a sample-barcoded 5' primer and a J-beta primer mix, a second PCR proceeded for 7 to 11 cycles. MiXCR was run by TCRdb on the 5' RACE reads, yielding one entry per CDR3 protein. This sample carries 550,000 to 750,000 distinct CDR3 sequences, 21% of them seen once, and the ten largest clones take around 3.4%. Material for sequencing was blood. Receptor source: a man in his 70s in good health.

In this sample, this clonotype turned up a few times. CDR3 sequence: CSASNPTEGPYEQYF. CDR3 DNA sequence: TGCAGTGCTAGTAACCCGACAGAAGGGCCCTACGAGCAGTACTTC. The chain combines TRBV20-1 with TRBJ2-7; D may be TRBD1 (5 bases). The V gene lost 3 bases and the J gene lost 2 bases, with 17 bases spanning the gap. Germline CDR1 and CDR2: DFQATT and SNEGSKA (reference sequence). This CDR3 comprises 15 residues.

This clonotype occurred a few times. The V gene is TRBV29-1, the J gene TRBJ2-7, with 8 bases lining up with TRBD1. The CDR3 spans 15 residues. Trimming cost V 3 bases and J 2 bases; bases outside gene matches: 9. Germline-derived CDR1 and CDR2 are SQVTM and ANQGSEA. The CDR3 DNA reads as TGCAGCGTTGAGTTACAGGGGGACCAAACCTACGAGCAGTACTTC. Amino acid sequence: CSVELQGDQTYEQYF.

V is TRBV29-1 and J is TRBJ2-7, with D perhaps matching TRBD1 (5 bases). Germline CDR1 and CDR2: SQVTM and ANQGSEA. This CDR3 has 15 amino acids. V lost 6 bases and J lost 3, with 21 bases in between. For the CDR3, the DNA is TGCAGCGTACGATACGCCAGGGAAAGTAACTACGAGCAGTACTTC. Residues: CSVRYARESNYEQYF.

The CDR3 DNA sequence: TGTGCCAGCAGGTCATCCGGGACGCCTGATAGCTCCTACGAGCAGTACTTC. Protein sequence: CASRSSGTPDSSYEQYF. The chain couples TRBV12-3 or TRBV12-4 to TRBJ2-7; tentatively, D is TRBD1 or TRBD2 (5 bases each). V shed 6 bases and J shed 0 bases, with 21 bases lying between them. The length of the CDR3 is 17 residues.

This chain links TRBV7-3 with TRBJ2-2, with 10 nucleotides matching TRBD1. Germline V gives CDR1 SGHTA, CDR2 FQGTGA. The CDR3 runs to 16 residues. The ends lost 5 bases at V and 7 bases at J; junction bases unmatched: 10. CDR3 sequence (DNA): TGTGCCAGCAGCCCGCAGGGACAGGGGCCCTACGGGGAGCTGTTTTTT. It encodes CASSPQGQGPYGELFF.

V usage is TRBV6-1 and J usage is TRBJ2-7, with D maybe TRBD1 (6 bases). Trimming left V 10 bases short and J 3 bases short, with 16 bases between. The CDR3 runs 13 residues. Per germline, CDR1 MNHNS and CDR2 SASEGT. The chain's CDR3 is CATARDISYEQYF. CDR3 in DNA: TGTGCCACCGCCCGGGACATAAGCTACGAGCAGTACTTC.

This clonotype was seen only a few times. The V and J genes are TRBV4-1 and TRBJ1-6, with D unresolved. Per the germline V gene, CDR1 is MGHRA and CDR2 is YSYEKL. Trimming pared 1 base from V and 4 bases from J, leaving 5 bases between. This CDR3 has 14 amino acids. CDR3 DNA sequence: TGCGCCAGCAGCCAAGGGCAGTATAATTCACCCCTCCACTTT. Its protein product is CASSQGQYNSPLHF.

This clonotype was observed a handful of times. The CDR3 nucleotides read TGTGCCAGCAGCTTGGACGTCAGTCTAGCGGGAATCGATGAGCAGTTCTTC. It specifies CASSLDVSLAGIDEQFF. The rearrangement uses TRBV5-5 and TRBJ2-5; 9 bases are a match to TRBD2. The J call is doubtful: the DNA matches TRBJ2-1 better. From germline, CDR1 is SGHKS and CDR2 YYEKEE (reference sequence). CDR3 size: 17 residues.

The chain combines TRBV29-1 with TRBJ2-7; TRBD1 matches 7 bases. The CDR3 is 14 residues long. Trimming at V came to 0 bases and at J to 4 bases, leaving 6 bases not matched to a gene. Germline V gene sequence: CDR1 SQVTM, CDR2 ANQGSEA. In nucleotides, the CDR3 is TGCAGCGTTGAAGAACCGGGACAGTCTTACGAGCAGTACTTC. Amino acids: CSVEEPGQSYEQYF.

This clonotype occurred a few times. CDR3 region: CSARDGTGGGNIQYF. CDR3 sequence (DNA): TGCAGTGCTAGAGATGGGACAGGGGGCGGTAACATTCAGTACTTC. The chain couples TRBV20-1 to TRBJ2-4; 12 bases line up with TRBD1. Germline CDR1 DFQATT, CDR2 SNEGSKA (reference sequence). V lost 0 bases, J lost 7 bases, and 4 bases stayed unmatched. The CDR3 length is 15 residues.

The chain carries TRBV5-6 and TRBJ2-1; 12 nucleotides agree with TRBD2. V lost 3 bases, J lost 5 bases, and 3 bases stayed unmatched. This CDR3 is built from 15 residues. In germline, CDR1 is SGHDT, CDR2 YYEEEE. The CDR3 loop reads CASSSRTSGNNEQFF. The CDR3 nucleotides are TGTGCCAGCAGCTCGCGGACTAGCGGGAACAATGAGCAGTTCTTC.

V and J are TRBV7-2 and TRBJ2-1, with TRBD2 as a possible D gene (5 bases). The CDR3 totals 16 residues. Germline-derived CDR1 and CDR2 are SGHTA and FQGNSA. Between the trimmed V and J ends, which lost 0 bases and 0 bases, there was a span of 9 bases. The CDR3 sequence: CASSLARARSYNEQFF. In nucleotides, the CDR3 is TGTGCCAGCAGCTTAGCGCGGGCCCGCTCCTACAATGAGCAGTTCTTC.

The rearrangement joins TRBV20-1 to TRBJ2-7; 8 nucleotides align to TRBD2. Germline assignment: CDR1 DFQATT and CDR2 SNEGSKA (reference sequence). The V gene end was trimmed by 6 bases and the J gene end by 6 bases; junction bases not matched to a gene: 16. This CDR3 comprises 15 residues. The CDR3 sequence is CSATNSREVFGEQYF. In DNA, the CDR3 is TGCAGTGCGACAAATTCGCGGGAGGTTTTTGGCGAGCAGTACTTC.

This clonotype was seen more than once but under ten times. The CDR3 reads CASSLSIKGSKNIQYF. The CDR3 DNA sequence: TGTGCCAGCAGTTTATCGATAAAGGGGTCCAAAAACATTCAGTACTTC. The chain couples TRBV27 to TRBJ2-4; D possibly corresponds to TRBD1 (5 bases). The ends were cut back, 0 bases at V and 2 bases at J, with 11 bases in the middle. The CDR3 is made up of 16 amino acids. Per germline, CDR1 MNHEY and CDR2 SMNVEV (reference sequence).

The chain joins TRBV5-1 to TRBJ1-1; D not resolved. The CDR3 covers 14 residues. The V gene's germline CDR1 is SGHRS and CDR2 YFSETQ. The V and J ends lost 0 bases and 1 base respectively, with 7 bases between them. The CDR3 coding sequence is TGCGCCAGCAGCTTGGCTCCCTCGAACACTGAAGCTTTCTTT. It specifies CASSLAPSNTEAFF.

This clonotype was picked up a small number of times. This chain joins TRBV9 and TRBJ2-1; D gene unclear. The germline gives CDR1 SGDLS, CDR2 YYNGEE. The CDR3 consists of 16 residues. With 0 bases removed from V and 1 base from J, the gap between germline ends came to 11 bases. For the CDR3, the DNA is TGTGCCAGCAGCGTAGGGGGTGATCCATCCTACAATGAGCAGTTCTTC. It translates to CASSVGGDPSYNEQFF.

The chain links TRBV28 to TRBJ2-5, with 9 bases aligning to TRBD1. Trimming took 6 bases from V and 4 from J; bases not matched to a gene: 6. Looked up from germline, CDR1 is MDHEN and CDR2 is SYDVKM. CDR3 length equals 14 residues. CDR3 sequence (DNA): TGTGCCAGCAGGGGGGACAGGGATGGAGAGACCCAGTACTTC. Translation: CASRGDRDGETQYF. Based on the CDR3 plus reference TRBV28 and TRBJ2-5, the full variable domain is DVKVTQSSRYLVKRTGEKVFLECVQDMDHENMFWYRQDPGLGLRLIYFSYDVKMKEKGDIPEGYSVSREKKERFSLILESASTNQTSMYLCASRGDRDGETQYFGPGTRLLVL.

Note on this clonotype: One end of the junction is discordant with germline, which a read error may explain. The rearrangement joins TRBV20-1 to TRBJ1-3, with 7 bases that match TRBD1. This CDR3 has 12 residues. CDR1 is DFQATT and CDR2 is SNEGSKA in the germline V gene (reference sequence). For the CDR3, the DNA is TGCAGTGTTAGACAGGGCCGTAACACCATATATTTT. Its protein product is CSVRQGRNTIYF.

This clonotype was seen at least ten times. The chain combines TRBV20-1 with TRBJ2-5; 11 bases align to TRBD1. Trimming took 5 bases from V and 5 from J; bases not matched to a gene: 4. The germline gives CDR1 DFQATT, CDR2 SNEGSKA (reference sequence). This CDR3 has 13 amino acids. CDR3 sequence: CSAGTGGFETQYF. As DNA, the CDR3 is TGCAGTGCTGGGACAGGGGGGTTTGAGACCCAGTACTTC.

The chain links TRBV10-3 to TRBJ2-6; possibly TRBD1 for D (6 bases). Germline V gives CDR1 ENHRY, CDR2 SYGVKD. This CDR3 has 15 amino acids. Trimming stripped 6 bases from V and 2 bases from J, with 11 bases between. Here the CDR3 DNA reads TGTGCCATCAGCCCCGGACAGCCTGGGGCCAACGTCCTGACTTTC. This gives the protein CAISPGQPGANVLTF.

J is TRBJ2-1 and V is TRBV29-1; weak D call: TRBD2 (6 bases). Trimming left V 2 bases short and J 9 bases short, with 14 bases between. The CDR3 has 13 residues. CDR1 SQVTM and CDR2 ANQGSEA come from the germline V gene. The CDR3 reads CSVEHWRAPEQFF. The DNA for the CDR3 is TGCAGCGTTGAACACTGGAGGGCCCCTGAGCAGTTCTTC.

This clonotype was recorded a few times. V gene TRBV6-1 combines with J gene TRBJ1-2, with D uncertain. Germline V gene data show CDR1 as MNHNS and CDR2 as SASEGT. V dropped 1 base and J dropped 0 bases, with 12 bases sitting between them. This CDR3 is 16 amino acids long. The CDR3, as DNA: TGTGCCAGCAGTGAAGATGGGGAAACGACTAACTATGGCTACACCTTC. Its translation: CASSEDGETTNYGYTF.

This clonotype was counted a few times. J is TRBJ2-2 and V is TRBV7-3, with TRBD2 matching 9 bases. Germline CDR1 reads SGHTA; CDR2 reads FQGTGA. The CDR3 has 16 residues. V lost 2 bases, J lost 5 bases, and 6 bases stayed unmatched. As DNA, the CDR3 is TGTGCCAGCAGCTTAGCAGGGCTAGCGGGAACCGGGGAGCTGTTTTTT. It specifies CASSLAGLAGTGELFF.

The rearrangement links TRBV3-1 to TRBJ2-5; TRBD1 matches at 7 bases. Losses at the gene ends were 3 bases for V and 2 bases for J; bases not matched to a gene: 9. The CDR3 extends over 16 amino acids. CDR1 LGHDT and CDR2 YNNKEL come from the germline V gene (reference sequence). DNA for the CDR3: TGTGCCAGCAGCCATGCCGGGGCAGGGGGTCAAGAGACCCAGTACTTC. It yields the protein CASSHAGAGGQETQYF.